This T cell receptor (beta chain) was sequenced in a study of T cells in Graves' hyperthyroidism and ophthalmopathy. Across the study: At initial diagnosis, before any treatment had begun, peripheral blood was obtained.

Regions amplified from RNA transcripts were the TCR beta CDR3 regions. HTBI primers were employed in a first-round RT-PCR of the TCR CDR3. TCRdb ran MiXCR on the multiplex PCR reads and lists one entry per CDR3 protein. The sample includes about 300,000 distinct CDR3 sequences, roughly 20% seen only once; the top ten take about two fifths. This clonotype was detected ten times or more. Its specificity is not known. Germline CDR1 is DFQATT and CDR2 is SNEGSKA (reference sequence). This CDR3 is built from 15 residues. After removal of 8 bases from V and 9 bases from J, the junction contained 18 bases not matched to a gene. General study points: Model output signaled ophthalmopathy a median about 6.3 months ahead of onset. Also found in blood were most expanded thyroid clonotypes above 0.001.

The gene calls are TRBV20-1 and TRBJ2-3, with 9 bases that match TRBD2. The sequence was obtained from a man aged 50 to 60 with Graves' ophthalmopathy. Input material: blood. Here the CDR3 DNA reads TGCAGTTCCCGAGGGAGTAGCGGGAGTTCAGGCACGCAGTATTTT. It yields the protein CSSRGSSGSSGTQYF.